This is a list of T cell receptor beta chains from one sample in a study. TCRdb re-derived calls from the RT-PCR reads in MiXCR, one entry per CDR3 protein. Among around 700,000 distinct CDR3 sequences listed, approximately 15% were seen once. Material: memory CD4+ T cells from blood. The receptors stem from a female donor in good health, serving as a healthy control. The CDR3 runs from the conserved cysteine through the conserved F or W. The D gene is left open where the match is weak. Part of the rows lack a size; the others show once, few, many or a class for expanded clones.

-	TRBV20-1	TRBJ1-2	many	TGCAGTACTAGGGGCAGCACCCTCTATGGCTACACCTTC	CSTRGSTLYGYTF
-	TRBV5-1	TRBJ1-4	-	TGCGCCAGCAGCTTGTTACCAGATAATAATGAAAAACTGTTTTTT	CASSLLPDNNEKLFF
-	TRBV20-1	TRBJ1-2	-	TGCAGTGCCCTGAACCCCGGGGGCGCTTTCTATGGCTACACCTTC	CSALNPGGAFYGYTF
-	TRBV20-1	TRBJ1-1	many	TGCAGTGCTAGTTCGGGGAGGTTTGAAGCTTTCTTT	CSASSGRFEAFF
TRBD1	TRBV2	TRBJ2-5	-	TGTGCCAGCAGCCAAAGGACAGGGGAGGGGACCCAGTACTTC	CASSQRTGEGTQYF
-	TRBV21-1	TRBJ2-5	few	TGTGCCAGCAGCAACCGTCTAGCGGGAGTGGGGTTGGAAGAGACCCAGTACTTC	CASSNRLAGVGLEETQYF
-	TRBV6-5	TRBJ2-1	-	TGTGCCAGCAGTTATAGATACGGACAGCAGCAGTTCTTC	CASSYRYGQQQFF
-	TRBV5-6	TRBJ2-7	-	TGTGCCAGCAGCCTGGCAGGAGTGAACATCGGACCCTACGAGCAGTACTTC	CASSLAGVNIGPYEQYF
-	TRBV6-7	TRBJ2-3	few	TGTGCCAGCCGGGTGGATTTCACAGATACGCAGTATTTT	CASRVDFTDTQYF
-	TRBV2	TRBJ1-5	-	TGTGCCAGCAGCCCGGCCCGGGCCATCAATCAGCCCCAGCATTTT	CASSPARAINQPQHF
TRBD2	TRBV7-3	TRBJ2-5	-	TGTGCCAGCAGCTTAATAGCGGGAGTCGAAGAGACCCAGTACTTC	CASSLIAGVEETQYF
-	TRBV10-3	TRBJ2-2	-	TGTGCCATCAGTGAGTCGAAGAGGGCCGCGAACACCGGGGAGCTGTTTTTT	CAISESKRAANTGELFF
-	TRBV20-1	TRBJ1-5	-	TGCAGTGCCCGCGACCATCAATATCTGGGGGATCAGCCCCAGCATTTT	CSARDHQYLGDQPQHF
-	TRBV9	TRBJ2-3	-	TGTGCCAGCAGCGTTCGGGACGGCCGCACAGATACGCAGTATTTT	CASSVRDGRTDTQYF
-	TRBV30	TRBJ1-2	few	TGTGCCTGGAGGGTCTGGGGAGACTATGGCTACACCTTC	CAWRVWGDYGYTF
-	TRBV4-3	TRBJ1-3	many	TGCGCCAGCAGCCAATCCGAGGGAAACACCATATATTTT	CASSQSEGNTIYF
TRBD2	TRBV7-9	TRBJ2-3	-	TGTGCCAGCAGCTTATATGTGACTAGCGAAGTCATAGATACGCAGTATTTT	CASSLYVTSEVIDTQYF